This T cell receptor (beta chain) was sequenced for a study of CD8 T cells in ankylosing spondylitis. Study-wide points: Matched ankylosing spondylitis synovial fluid reportedly showed significant enrichment of disease-linked clones. Disease-associated clones were CD8+ and fairly uncommon in peripheral blood. In reactive arthritis synovial fluid and blood, some motif variants had been reported before. Ankylosing spondylitis blood appeared to be characterized by a TCR beta motif of about 8 highly homologous variants.

This clonotype was seen only a few times. As yet, its antigen is unknown. Germline assignment: CDR1 DFQATT and CDR2 SNEGSKA (reference sequence). The CDR3 loop spans 14 amino acids. Trimming took 4 bases from V and 6 from J, leaving 16 bases between them. Libraries for TCR beta were made by quantitative 5'-RACE with molecular barcodes. Each CDR3 protein gets one entry after TCRdb re-called the 5' RACE reads with MiXCR. The table has roughly 670,000 distinct CDR3 sequences, around 17% seen once. Sequenced input: blood, either unsorted or a sorted T cell fraction (not recorded which). This sequence originates from a male donor with ankylosing spondylitis. The rearrangement links TRBV20-1 to TRBJ2-1; perhaps TRBD2 as D (6 bases). The CDR3 region has the DNA TGCAGTGCTAAAGGCCCGGGGGTGGGCAATGAGCAGTTCTTC. Encoded protein: CSAKGPGVGNEQFF.